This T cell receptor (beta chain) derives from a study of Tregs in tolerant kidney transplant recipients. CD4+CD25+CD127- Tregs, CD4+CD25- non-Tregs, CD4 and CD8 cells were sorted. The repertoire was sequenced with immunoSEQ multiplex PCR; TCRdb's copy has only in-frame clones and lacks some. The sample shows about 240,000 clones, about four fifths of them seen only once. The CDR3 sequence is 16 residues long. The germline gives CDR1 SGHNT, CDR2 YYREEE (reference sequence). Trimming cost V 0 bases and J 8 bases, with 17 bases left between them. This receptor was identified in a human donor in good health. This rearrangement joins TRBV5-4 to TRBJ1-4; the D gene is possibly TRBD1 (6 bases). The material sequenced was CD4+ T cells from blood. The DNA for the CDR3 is TGTGCCAGCAGCTTGGGGCCGGGACAATTGAAAGAAAAACTGTTTTTT. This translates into CASSLGPGQLKEKLFF. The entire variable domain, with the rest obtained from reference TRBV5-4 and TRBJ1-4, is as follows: ETGVTQSPTHLIKTRGQQVTLRCSSQSGHNTVSWYQQALGQGPQFIFQYYREEENGRGNFPPRFSGLQFPNYSSELNVNALELDDSALYLCASSLGPGQLKEKLFFGSGTQLSVL.